This T cell receptor beta chain stems from a study of graft-versus-host responses after intestinal transplantation (dated by TCRdb to about 2021). Looking at the study overall: The transplants that recipients got were multivisceral, liver-intestinal, or isolated intestinal. A cohort of approximately 23 intestinal transplant recipients, including one retransplant, was enrolled, and 3 patients lacking pretransplant specimens were excluded. Rather than being sequenced by the commercial service, samples from three later patients were sequenced in-house on an Illumina MiSeq and processed with MiXCR. Anti-thymocyte globulin induction was given to all recipients, followed by maintenance tacrolimus and steroids for approximately 3 years. A peak of at least 4% donor T cells among recipient peripheral blood mononuclear cells was the definition used for donor T cell macrochimerism. To identify alloreactive clones, pre-transplant mixed lymphocyte reaction products were sequenced and compared with unstimulated pre-transplant donor and recipient T cells. After intestinal transplantation, graft-versus-host and host-versus-graft alloreactive T cell clones in the graft, circulation and bone marrow were tracked using bulk TCR-beta CDR3 sequencing.

As regards this clone: Its antigen is still unknown. Base qualities are not at hand, and no much larger clone is one base apart.

V ends up 5 bases short and J 0 bases short, with an unmatched junction base count of 3. The germline V gene (reference sequence) yields SGHNT for CDR1 and YYREEE for CDR2. The cysteine opens and the phenylalanine closes a CDR3 of 17 amino acids. The kept DNA is CDR3 alone, 51 bases in frame from the first base. Libraries were made using the immunoSEQ multiplex PCR assay. For most patients, genomic DNA was isolated with the Qiagen DNeasy Blood and Tissue Kit and shipped frozen to Adaptive Biotechnologies for TCR sequencing. For most patients, genomic DNA was subjected to high-throughput TCR-beta CDR3 sequencing by Adaptive Biotechnologies. In the source study's methods: Adaptive's ImmunoSEQ software was the source of the TCR sequencing data for 15 to 20 patients, while a few other patients were processed with MiXCR and VDJtools. CD4 versus CD8 sorting errors were corrected by removing sequences found in both subsets at a frequency ratio below 5:1. CDR3 nucleotide sequences shared between donor and recipient were removed because the origin of such sequences could not be assigned. At least 2-fold expansion over unstimulated cells and a minimum CFSE-low frequency of 0.002% (template counts) or 0.001% (read counts) were required for clones to be classified as alloreactive. Clones detected in sequenced pre-transplant spleen, lymph node, or MLR CFSE-low populations of the donor or recipient were defined as mappable. The cumulative frequency of alloreactive clones was calculated as a percentage of all sequences, weighted by copy number. TCRdb stores this immuneACCESS table with in-frame sequences only. Part of the clones is absent; in the studies checked, under half of the shortfall reflects unresolved V genes, and no reason is known for the rest. The V and J calls and clone size were taken over from that table, and D and trimming were inferred from the DNA. The sample table holds around 45,000 clones, of which about 90% were seen once. The ten most abundant clones make up more than 2% of the sample.

Beyond this particular receptor, the publication reports: GvH clones were detected in recipient bone marrow, and some appeared earlier in ileal mucosa or blood, consistent with an intestinal mucosal origin. High GvH to HvG T cell clonal ratios were observed in the allografts of patients with donor T cell macrochimerism. Early after transplant, peak levels of circulating GvH clones were found to be associated with declines in HvG clones. The relatively low number and heterogeneity of intestinal transplant patients limited the conclusions.

The sample's time point label is to be understood as: cells obtained before transplantation from donor or recipient. CD3+CD4+ and CD3+CD8+ populations were FACS-sorted from unstimulated pre-transplant donor and recipient cells taken from spleen or lymph nodes. This TCR was sampled from a human donor who was the organ donor for an intestinal transplant. Recombination connected TRBV5-4 to TRBJ2-1; TRBD2 lines up with 15 middle nucleotides. Here the sequenced sample was unstimulated CD4+ T cells sorted from spleen or lymph node cells, taken before transplant. The sequence in DNA is TGTGCCAGCAGAAGGACTAGCGGGAGGGCCTCCTACAATGAGCAGTTCTTC. This encodes CASRRTSGRASYNEQFF.